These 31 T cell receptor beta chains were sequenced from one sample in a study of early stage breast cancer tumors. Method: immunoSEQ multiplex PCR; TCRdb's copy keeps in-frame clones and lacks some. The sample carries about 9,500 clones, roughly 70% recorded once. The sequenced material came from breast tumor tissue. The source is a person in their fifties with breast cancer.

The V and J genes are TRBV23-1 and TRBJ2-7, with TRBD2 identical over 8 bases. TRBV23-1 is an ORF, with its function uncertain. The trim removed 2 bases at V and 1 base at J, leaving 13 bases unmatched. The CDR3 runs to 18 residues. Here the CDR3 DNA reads TGCGCCAGCAGTCAAGGATCCCTCTGGCGGGGGGTTTCCTACGAGCAGTACTTC. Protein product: CASSQGSLWRGVSYEQYF.

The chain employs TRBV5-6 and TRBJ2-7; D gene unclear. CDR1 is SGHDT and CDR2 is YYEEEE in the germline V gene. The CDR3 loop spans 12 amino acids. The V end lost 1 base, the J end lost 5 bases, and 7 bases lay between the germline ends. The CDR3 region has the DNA TGTGCCAGCAGCTTGAAGGACCACGAGCAGTACTTC. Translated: CASSLKDHEQYF.

CDR3 nucleotides: TGTGCTAGTGGTTTGTGGCTCGGGGGGGCAATAACCGGGGAGCTGTTTTTT. It yields the protein CASGLWLGGAITGELFF. This chain links TRBV12-5 with TRBJ2-2, with 8 bases aligning to TRBD2. The CDR3 consists of 17 residues. Germline V lookup: CDR1 LGHNT, CDR2 FRNRAP. The ends lost 2 bases at V and 5 bases at J; junction bases unmatched: 10.

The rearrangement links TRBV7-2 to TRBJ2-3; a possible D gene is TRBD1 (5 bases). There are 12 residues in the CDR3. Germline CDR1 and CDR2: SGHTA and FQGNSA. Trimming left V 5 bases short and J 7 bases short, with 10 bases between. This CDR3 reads CASSPRQNTQYF. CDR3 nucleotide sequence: TGTGCCAGCAGCCCCAGACAGAATACGCAGTATTTT.

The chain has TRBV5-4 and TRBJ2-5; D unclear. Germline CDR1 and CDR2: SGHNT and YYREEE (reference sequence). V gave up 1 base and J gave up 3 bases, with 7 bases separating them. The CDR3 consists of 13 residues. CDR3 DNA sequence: TGTGCCAGCAGCTTGTCCTTCGAAGAGACCCAGTACTTC. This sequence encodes CASSLSFEETQYF.

The CDR3 is CASSPTPGRLQETQYF. The CDR3 bases are TGTGCCAGCAGTCCGACCCCGGGACGTCTACAAGAGACCCAGTACTTC. The V gene is TRBV7-7, the J gene TRBJ2-5; either TRBD1 or TRBD2 may fit D (5 bases each). V was shortened by 6 bases and J by 2 bases, with 19 bases between the two germline ends. This CDR3 has 16 residues. Germline assignment: CDR1 SSHAT and CDR2 FNYEAQ (reference sequence).

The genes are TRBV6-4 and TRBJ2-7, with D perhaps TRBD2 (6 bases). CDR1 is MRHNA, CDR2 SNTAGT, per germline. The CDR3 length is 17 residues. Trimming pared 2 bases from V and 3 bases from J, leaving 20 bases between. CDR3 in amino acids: CASSDGVSGERIYEQYF. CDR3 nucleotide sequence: TGTGCCAGCAGTGACGGGGTGTCGGGGGAGAGGATCTACGAGCAGTACTTC.

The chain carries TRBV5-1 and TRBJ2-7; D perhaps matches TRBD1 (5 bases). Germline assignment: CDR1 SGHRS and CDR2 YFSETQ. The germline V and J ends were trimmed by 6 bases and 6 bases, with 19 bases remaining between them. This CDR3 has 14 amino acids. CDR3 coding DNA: TGCGCCAGCATGGATTCAGGGCAGTCGGTCGAGCAGTACTTC. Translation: CASMDSGQSVEQYF.

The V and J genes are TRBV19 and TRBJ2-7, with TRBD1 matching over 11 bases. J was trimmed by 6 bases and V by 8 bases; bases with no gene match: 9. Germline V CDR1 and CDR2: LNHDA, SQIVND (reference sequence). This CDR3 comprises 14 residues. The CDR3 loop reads CASQPPGQGGEQYF. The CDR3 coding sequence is TGTGCCAGTCAACCCCCGGGACAGGGGGGCGAGCAGTACTTC.

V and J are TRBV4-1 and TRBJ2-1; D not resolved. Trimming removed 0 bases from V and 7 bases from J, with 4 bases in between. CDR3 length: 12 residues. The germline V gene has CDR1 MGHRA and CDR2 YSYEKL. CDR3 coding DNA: TGCGCCAGCAGCCAAGACAGGAATGAGCAGTTCTTC. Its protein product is CASSQDRNEQFF.

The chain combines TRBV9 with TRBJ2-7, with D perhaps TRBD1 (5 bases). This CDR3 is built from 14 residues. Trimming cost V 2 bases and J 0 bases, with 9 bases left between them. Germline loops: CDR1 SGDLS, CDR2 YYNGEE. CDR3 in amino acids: CASSVGRASYEQYF. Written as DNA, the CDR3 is TGTGCCAGCAGCGTTGGCAGGGCCTCCTACGAGCAGTACTTC.

CDR3 nucleotide sequence: TGCGCCAGCAGGCCCTATCTTGAAACCGGGGAGCTGTTTTTT. Protein: CASRPYLETGELFF. The V call is TRBV5-1, the J call TRBJ2-2; D remains unclear. CDR1 is SGHRS, CDR2 YFSETQ, per germline. V gave up 5 bases and J gave up 5 bases, with 13 bases separating them. This CDR3 is 14 amino acids long.

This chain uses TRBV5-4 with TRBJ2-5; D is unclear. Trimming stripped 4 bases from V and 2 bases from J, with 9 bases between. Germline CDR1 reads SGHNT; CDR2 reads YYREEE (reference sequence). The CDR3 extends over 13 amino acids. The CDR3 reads CASSQDLQETQYF. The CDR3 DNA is TGTGCCAGCAGCCAGGATCTACAAGAGACCCAGTACTTC.

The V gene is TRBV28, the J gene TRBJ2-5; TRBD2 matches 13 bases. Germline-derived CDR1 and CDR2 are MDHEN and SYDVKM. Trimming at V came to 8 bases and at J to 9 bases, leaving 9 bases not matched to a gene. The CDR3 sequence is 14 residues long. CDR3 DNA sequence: TGTGCCAGCCGGGGACTAGCGGGATCCGGTGCCCAGTACTTC. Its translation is CASRGLAGSGAQYF. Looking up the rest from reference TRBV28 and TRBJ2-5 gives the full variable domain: DVKVTQSSRYLVKRTGEKVFLECVQDMDHENMFWYRQDPGLGLRLIYFSYDVKMKEKGDIPEGYSVSREKKERFSLILESASTNQTSMYLCASRGLAGSGAQYFGPGTRLLVL.

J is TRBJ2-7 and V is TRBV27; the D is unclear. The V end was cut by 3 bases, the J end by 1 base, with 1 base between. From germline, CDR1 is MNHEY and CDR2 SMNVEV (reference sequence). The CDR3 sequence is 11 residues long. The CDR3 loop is CASSLSYEQYF. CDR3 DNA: TGTGCCAGCAGTTTGTCCTACGAGCAGTACTTC.

The CDR3 spells CASTDGSNEKLFF. CDR3 DNA: TGTGCCAGTACGGACGGTTCTAATGAAAAACTGTTTTTT. The chain links TRBV19 to TRBJ1-4; D is unresolved. V was shortened by 7 bases and J by 3 bases, with 9 bases between the two germline ends. From germline, CDR1 is LNHDA and CDR2 SQIVND (reference sequence). The CDR3 spans 13 residues.

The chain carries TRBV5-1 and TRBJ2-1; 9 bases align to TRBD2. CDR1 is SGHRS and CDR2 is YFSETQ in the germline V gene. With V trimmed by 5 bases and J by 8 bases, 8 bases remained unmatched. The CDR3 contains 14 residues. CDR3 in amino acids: CASSLAGVIDEQFF. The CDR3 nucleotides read TGCGCCAGCAGTTTAGCGGGAGTAATCGATGAGCAGTTCTTC.

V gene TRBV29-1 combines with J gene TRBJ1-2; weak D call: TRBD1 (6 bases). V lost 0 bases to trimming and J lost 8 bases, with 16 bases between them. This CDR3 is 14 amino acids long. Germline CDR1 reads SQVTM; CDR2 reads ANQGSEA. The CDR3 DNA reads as TGCAGCGTTGAAGAAGCGGGCAGGGGAGGCGGCTACACCTTC. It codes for CSVEEAGRGGGYTF. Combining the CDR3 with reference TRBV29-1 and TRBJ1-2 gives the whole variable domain SAVISQKPSRDICQRGTSLTIQCQVDSQVTMMFWYRQQPGQSLTLIATANQGSEATYESGFVIDKFPISRPNLTFSTLTVSNMSPEDSSIYLCSVEEAGRGGGYTFGSGTRLTVV.

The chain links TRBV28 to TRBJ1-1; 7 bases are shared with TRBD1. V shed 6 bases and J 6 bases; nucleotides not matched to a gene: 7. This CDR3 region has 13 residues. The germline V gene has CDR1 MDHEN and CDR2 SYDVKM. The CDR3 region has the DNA TGTGCCAGCAGACAGGGGACGCTCGCTGAAGCTTTCTTT. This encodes CASRQGTLAEAFF.

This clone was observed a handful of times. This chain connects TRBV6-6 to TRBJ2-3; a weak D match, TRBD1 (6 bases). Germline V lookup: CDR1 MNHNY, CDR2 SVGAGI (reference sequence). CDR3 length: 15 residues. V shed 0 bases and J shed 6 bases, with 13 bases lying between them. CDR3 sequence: CASSYSRQGHDTQYF. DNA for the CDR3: TGTGCCAGCAGTTACTCGAGGCAGGGGCATGATACGCAGTATTTT.

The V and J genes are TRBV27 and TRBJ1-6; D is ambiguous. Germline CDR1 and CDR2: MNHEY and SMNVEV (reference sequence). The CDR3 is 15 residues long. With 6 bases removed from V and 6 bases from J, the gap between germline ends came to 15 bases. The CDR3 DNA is TGTGCCAGCAGACAAGATACACCCCCTAATTCACCCCTCCACTTT. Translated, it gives CASRQDTPPNSPLHF.

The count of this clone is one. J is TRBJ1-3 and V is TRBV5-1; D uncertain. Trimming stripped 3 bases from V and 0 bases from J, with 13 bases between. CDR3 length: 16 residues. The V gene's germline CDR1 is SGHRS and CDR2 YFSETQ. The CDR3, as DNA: TGCGCCAGCAGCTGGGGTCTAAAGGGCTCTGGAAACACCATATATTTT. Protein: CASSWGLKGSGNTIYF.

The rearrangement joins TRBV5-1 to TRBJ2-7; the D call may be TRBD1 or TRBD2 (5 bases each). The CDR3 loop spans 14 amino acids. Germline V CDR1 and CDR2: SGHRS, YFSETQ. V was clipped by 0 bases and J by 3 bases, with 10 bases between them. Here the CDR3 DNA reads TGCGCCAGCAGCTTGGGGGGGACGGACTACGAGCAGTACTTC. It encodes CASSLGGTDYEQYF. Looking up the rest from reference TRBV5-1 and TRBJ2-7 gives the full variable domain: KAGVTQTPRYLIKTRGQQVTLSCSPISGHRSVSWYQQTPGQGLQFLFEYFSETQRNKGNFPGRFSGRQFSNSRSEMNVSTLELGDSALYLCASSLGGTDYEQYFGPGTRLTVT.

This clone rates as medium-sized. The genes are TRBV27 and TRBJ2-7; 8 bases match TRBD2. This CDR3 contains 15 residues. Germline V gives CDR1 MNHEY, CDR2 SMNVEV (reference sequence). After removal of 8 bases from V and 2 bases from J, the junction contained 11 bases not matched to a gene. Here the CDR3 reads CASGGGGPVAYEQYF. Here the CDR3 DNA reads TGTGCCAGCGGGGGCGGGGGGCCCGTAGCCTACGAGCAGTACTTC.

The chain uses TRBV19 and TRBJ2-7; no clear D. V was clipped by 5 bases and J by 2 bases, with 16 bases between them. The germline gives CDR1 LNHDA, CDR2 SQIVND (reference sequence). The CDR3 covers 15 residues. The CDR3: CASSPQTRTPYEQYF. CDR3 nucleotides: TGTGCCAGTAGTCCCCAGACACGAACCCCCTACGAGCAGTACTTC.

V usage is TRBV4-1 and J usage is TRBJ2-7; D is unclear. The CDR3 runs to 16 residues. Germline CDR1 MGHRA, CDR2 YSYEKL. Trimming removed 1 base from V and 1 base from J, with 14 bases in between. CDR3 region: CASSQVFRSSSYEQYF. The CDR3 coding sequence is TGCGCCAGCAGCCAAGTATTCCGGAGTTCGTCCTACGAGCAGTACTTC.

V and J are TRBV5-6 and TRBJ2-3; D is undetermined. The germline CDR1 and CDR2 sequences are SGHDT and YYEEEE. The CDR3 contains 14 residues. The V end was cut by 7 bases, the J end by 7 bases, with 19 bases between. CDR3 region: CASSPPALGNTQYF. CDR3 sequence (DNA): TGTGCCAGCTCCCCCCCCGCCCTTGGGAATACGCAGTATTTT. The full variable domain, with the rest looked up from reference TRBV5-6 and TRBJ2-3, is DAGVTQSPTHLIKTRGQQVTLRCSPKSGHDTVSWYQQALGQGPQFIFQYYEEEERQRGNFPDRFSGHQFPNYSSELNVNALLLGDSALYLCASSPPALGNTQYFGPGTRLTVL.

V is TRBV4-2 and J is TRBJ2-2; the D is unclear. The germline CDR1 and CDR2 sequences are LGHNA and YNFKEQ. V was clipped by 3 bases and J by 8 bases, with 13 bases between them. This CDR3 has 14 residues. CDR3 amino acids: CASSQFVASGELFF. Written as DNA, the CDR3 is TGTGCCAGCAGCCAGTTCGTAGCAAGTGGGGAGCTGTTTTTT.

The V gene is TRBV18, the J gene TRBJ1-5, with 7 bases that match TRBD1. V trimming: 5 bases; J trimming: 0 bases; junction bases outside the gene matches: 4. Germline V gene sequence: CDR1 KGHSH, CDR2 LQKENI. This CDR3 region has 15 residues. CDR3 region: CASSSDRLSNQPQHF. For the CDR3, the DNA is TGTGCCAGCTCATCGGACAGGCTTAGCAATCAGCCCCAGCATTTT.

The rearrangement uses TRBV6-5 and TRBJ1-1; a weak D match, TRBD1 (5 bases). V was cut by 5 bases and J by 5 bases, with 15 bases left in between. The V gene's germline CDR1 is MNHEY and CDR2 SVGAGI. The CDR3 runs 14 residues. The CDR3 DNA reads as TGTGCCAGCAGTCCCGGGACCATGAGGACTGAAGCTTTCTTT. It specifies CASSPGTMRTEAFF.

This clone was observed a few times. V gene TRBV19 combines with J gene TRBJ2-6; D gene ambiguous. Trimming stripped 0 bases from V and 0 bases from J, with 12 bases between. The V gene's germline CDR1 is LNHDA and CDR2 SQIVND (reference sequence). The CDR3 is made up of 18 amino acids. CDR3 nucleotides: TGTGCCAGTAGTATAGAACGCCGCATCTTCTCTGGGGCCAACGTCCTGACTTTC. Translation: CASSIERRIFSGANVLTF.